The 7 T cell receptor beta chains reported below all come from one sample, sequenced in a study of cytomegalovirus exposure and HLA in healthy donors (dated by TCRdb to about 2017). The library relied on the immunoSEQ multiplex PCR assay. For the multiplex PCR, a mixture combining 60 forward primers for TCR Vbeta segments and 13 reverse primers for TCR Jbeta segments was used. The table was pulled from immuneACCESS by TCRdb, which kept in-frame rearrangements only. Such tables lose some clones; where checked, under half of the loss comes from unresolved V genes, and the rest has no known cause. The sample contains 95,000 or so clones, about 73% of them found a single time. Together, the top ten hold about 14% of the sample. The material sequenced was PBMCs. The source is a woman aged 45-65 years in good health and CMV-seropositive.

CDR3 DNA: TGCGCCAGCAGCTGGGACCTGCGGGAAGAGCAGTTCTTC. Protein: CASSWDLREEQFF. The chain employs TRBV5-1 and TRBJ2-1, with a weak D call TRBD2 (6 bases). From germline, CDR1 is SGHRS and CDR2 YFSETQ. Trimming removed 3 bases from V and 10 bases from J, with 14 bases in between. The CDR3 consists of 13 residues.

This rearrangement joins TRBV29-1 to TRBJ2-3; 9 bases are shared with TRBD1. Germline lookup yields CDR1 SQVTM and CDR2 ANQGSEA. The CDR3 length is 14 residues. Germline trimming cut 6 bases from V and 4 bases from J; bases unmatched to any gene: 8. CDR3 loop: CSVARRTGADTQYF. In nucleotides, the CDR3 is TGCAGCGTCGCAAGGAGGACAGGGGCAGATACGCAGTATTTT.

CDR3 sequence: CASPPPTDRHHEQYF. CDR3 DNA sequence: TGTGCCAGCCCCCCCCCGACTGACCGCCACCACGAGCAGTACTTC. This chain uses TRBV21-1 with TRBJ2-7; the table calls TRBD2, which could not be checked here. TRBV21-1 is classified as a pseudogene. The CDR3 extends over 15 amino acids.

This clone was seen only once. CDR3 sequence: CASSPLVTPGEQYF. CDR3 bases: TGTGCCAGCAGCCCCCTCGTAACCCCGGGCGAGCAGTACTTC. This chain connects TRBV11-1 to TRBJ2-7, with D hard to call. Trimming cost V 5 bases and J 6 bases, with 17 bases left between them. There are 14 residues in the CDR3. Germline CDR1 and CDR2: SGHAT and FQDESV (reference sequence).

The chain recombines TRBV5-1 with TRBJ2-2; TRBD1 matches at 7 bases. CDR1 SGHRS and CDR2 YFSETQ come from the germline V gene. The CDR3 sequence is 15 residues long. The trim removed 4 bases at V and 6 bases at J, leaving 9 bases unmatched. As DNA, the CDR3 is TGCGCCAGCAGCGGTACAGGGGTTGGGGCCGGGGAGCTGTTTTTT. This encodes CASSGTGVGAGELFF.

The chain couples TRBV4-3 to TRBJ2-7; a weak D match, TRBD1 (6 bases). Trimming pared 1 base from V and 4 bases from J, leaving 17 bases between. CDR1 is LGHNA and CDR2 is YSLEER in the germline V gene. This CDR3 has 16 residues. CDR3 DNA sequence: TGCGCCAGCAGCCAAGGGGTCGGAGGTAGGGGGTACGAGCAGTACTTC. The encoded protein is CASSQGVGGRGYEQYF.

The V call is TRBV6-1, the J call TRBJ1-5, with TRBD1 as a possible D gene (5 bases). There are 14 residues in the CDR3. Per the germline V gene, CDR1 is MNHNS and CDR2 is SASEGT. V was trimmed by 4 bases and J by 5 bases, leaving 12 bases between them. The CDR3 loop reads CASSGQGPHQPQHF. The CDR3 nucleotides are TGTGCCAGCAGTGGTCAGGGCCCCCATCAGCCCCAGCATTTT.